This T cell receptor beta chain originates from a study of blood T cell repertoires in COVID-19. Study as a whole: Spain, Italy and the United States supplied samples that represented acute and convalescent COVID-19. PBMCs, B-cell-depleted T cells, or T cells were the source of the cDNA or gDNA that made up the material.

Authors' data handling: Reference gene primer amplification in the assay estimated nucleated cell counts. The table came from immunoSEQ multiplex PCR; TCRdb's copy has only in-frame clones and leaves some out. Clone size and the V and J calls come from that table; the DNA yielded D and trimming. Among 50,000 to 70,000 clones, around 87% were seen once, and the ten largest hold around 6.9%. Germline V gene data show CDR1 as SGHVS and CDR2 as FNYEAQ. Unmatched junction bases numbered 13, after V lost 10 bases and J lost 2 bases. The CDR3 loop spans 16 amino acids. Sequencing was performed on peripheral blood. This chain uses TRBV7-6 with TRBJ2-5; 10 positions match TRBD2. This receptor was identified in a man between 60 and 75 years old with active or convalescent COVID-19. CDR3 sequence reads: CATANIRTSGQETQYF. In nucleotides, the CDR3 is TGTGCCACCGCTAATATTAGGACTAGCGGACAAGAGACCCAGTACTTC.